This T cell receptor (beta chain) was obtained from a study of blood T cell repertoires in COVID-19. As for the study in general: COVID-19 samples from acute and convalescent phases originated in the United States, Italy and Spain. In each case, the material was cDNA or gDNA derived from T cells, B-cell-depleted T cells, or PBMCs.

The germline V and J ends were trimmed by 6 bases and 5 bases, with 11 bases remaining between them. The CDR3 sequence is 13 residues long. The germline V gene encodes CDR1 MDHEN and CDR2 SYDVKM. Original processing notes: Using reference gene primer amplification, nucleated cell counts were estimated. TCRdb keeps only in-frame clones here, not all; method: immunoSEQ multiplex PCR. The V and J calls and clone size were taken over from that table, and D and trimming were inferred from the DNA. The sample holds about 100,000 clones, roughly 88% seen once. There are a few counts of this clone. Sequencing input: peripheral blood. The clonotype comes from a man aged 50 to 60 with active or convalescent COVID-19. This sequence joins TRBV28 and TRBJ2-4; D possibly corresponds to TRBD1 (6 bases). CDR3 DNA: TGTGCCAGCAGCTACTACAGGGAAAACATTCAGTACTTC. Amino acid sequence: CASSYYRENIQYF.